Presented here are 21 T cell receptor beta chains from one specimen sequenced in a study of T cell responses to AZD1222 COVID-19 vaccine. Only in-frame clones appear in the TCRdb table, and some are missing; sequencing was by immunoSEQ multiplex PCR. The sample includes approximately 140,000 clones, approximately 90% of them seen just once. The material was peripheral blood, obtained 28 days after the second AZD1222 dose. These receptors all come from an adult who received the AZD1222 COVID-19 vaccine.

The gene calls are TRBV19 and TRBJ1-1; D ambiguous. Germline V gives CDR1 LNHDA, CDR2 SQIVND (reference sequence). The ends were cut back, 0 bases at V and 2 bases at J, with 4 bases in the middle. CDR3 length: 13 residues. CDR3 in amino acids: CASSIERNTEAFF. The CDR3 DNA reads TGTGCCAGTAGTATAGAGAGAAACACTGAAGCTTTCTTT.

The gene calls are TRBV2 and TRBJ1-2; D ambiguous. V lost 2 bases, J lost 4 bases, and 8 bases lay in between. CDR1 SNHLY and CDR2 FYNNEI come from the germline V gene. The length of the CDR3 is 13 residues. The CDR3 here is CASSELGSYGYTF. CDR3 DNA sequence: TGTGCCAGCAGTGAACTGGGATCCTATGGCTACACCTTC.

The genes are TRBV13 and TRBJ2-7; D call uncertain. The CDR3 covers 18 residues. CDR1 and CDR2 (germline): PRHDT, FYEKMQ (reference sequence). V was clipped by 5 bases and J by 2 bases, with 25 bases between them. CDR3 sequence: CASSVAPRSPKNTYEQYF. The CDR3 DNA follows: TGTGCCAGCAGCGTAGCCCCTCGGAGCCCCAAGAACACCTACGAGCAGTACTTC.

This clone has a single count. This chain connects TRBV25-1 to TRBJ2-1; TRBD1 is a possible D gene (6 bases). V gave up 6 bases and J gave up 4 bases, with 10 bases separating them. This CDR3 spans 13 amino acids. The germline CDR1 and CDR2 sequences are MGHDK and SYGVNS. CDR3 loop: CASRDRQYNEQFF. DNA of the CDR3: TGTGCCAGCAGGGACAGACAGTACAATGAGCAGTTCTTC.

This clone was detected only once. The V call is TRBV3-1 (or the pseudogene TRBV3-2), the J call TRBJ2-3; 7 bases map to TRBD2. CDR1 is LGHDT, CDR2 YNNKEL, per germline (reference sequence). The CDR3 has 12 amino acids. V shed 5 bases and J 6 bases; nucleotides not matched to a gene: 2. Here the CDR3 reads CASSTGRDTQYF. The CDR3 region has the DNA TGTGCCAGCAGCACCGGGAGGGATACGCAGTATTTT.

The rearrangement uses TRBV20-1 and TRBJ2-5, with 7 bases identical to TRBD2. Unmatched junction bases numbered 9, after V lost 3 bases and J lost 2 bases. CDR1 is DFQATT, CDR2 SNEGSKA, per germline (reference sequence). The CDR3 runs 15 residues. The CDR3 region is CSASPSWRGQETQYF. The CDR3 DNA is TGCAGTGCTAGTCCCTCTTGGCGGGGGCAAGAGACCCAGTACTTC.

The CDR3 loop is CASSLGSENTEAFF. CDR3 in DNA: TGTGCCAGCAGCTTAGGTTCGGAGAACACTGAAGCTTTCTTT. The V call is TRBV11-2, the J call TRBJ1-1; D gene uncertain. The germline gives CDR1 SGHAT, CDR2 FQNNGV. Trimming shortened V by 1 base and J by 1 base, and 7 bases separated the two germline ends. The CDR3 runs to 14 residues.

CDR3 sequence (DNA): TGTGCCAGCAGCGGGACAGGGGGCCACTATGGCTACACCTTC. It translates to CASSGTGGHYGYTF. This sequence joins TRBV9 and TRBJ1-2; 11 bases are shared with TRBD1. J was trimmed by 3 bases and V by 3 bases; bases with no gene match: 1. Germline V gene data show CDR1 as SGDLS and CDR2 as YYNGEE. The CDR3 consists of 14 residues.

CDR3 in amino acids: CASGWDRIGLAARETQYF. The DNA of the CDR3 is TGTGCCAGCGGATGGGACAGGATAGGACTAGCGGCAAGGGAGACCCAGTACTTC. V usage is TRBV7-6 and J usage is TRBJ2-5; TRBD2 matches at 10 bases. The junction had 20 bases not matched to a gene; V was cut back by 8 bases and J by 5 bases. This CDR3 is 18 amino acids long. The germline CDR1 and CDR2 sequences are SGHVS and FNYEAQ. The entire variable domain, with the rest obtained from reference TRBV7-6 and TRBJ2-5, is as follows: GAGVSQSPRYKVTKRGQDVALRCDPISGHVSLYWYRQALGQGPEFLTYFNYEAQQDKSGLPNDRFSAERPEGSISTLTIQRTEQRDSAMYRCASGWDRIGLAARETQYFGPGTRLLVL.

This sequence joins TRBV30 and TRBJ2-7, with 8 positions matching TRBD2. Germline-derived CDR1 and CDR2 are GTSNPN and SVGIG (reference sequence). CDR3 length: 16 amino acids. Trimming removed 0 bases from V and 1 base from J; junction bases left unmatched: 8. The CDR3: CAWSVSGGVGSYEQYF. The CDR3 coding sequence is TGTGCCTGGAGTGTATCCGGGGGGGTAGGATCCTACGAGCAGTACTTC.

The rearrangement joins TRBV7-9 to TRBJ2-1; D perhaps matches TRBD2 (5 bases). The CDR3 totals 14 residues. The V and J ends lost 2 bases and 8 bases respectively, with 13 bases between them. Germline V CDR1 and CDR2: SEHNR, FQNEAQ (reference sequence). This CDR3 reads CASSLYEGEHEQFF. In nucleotides, the CDR3 is TGTGCCAGCAGCTTATATGAGGGAGAGCATGAGCAGTTCTTC. Drawing the rest from reference TRBV7-9 and TRBJ2-1, the complete variable domain is DTGVSQNPRHKITKRGQNVTFRCDPISEHNRLYWYRQTLGQGPEFLTYFQNEAQLEKSRLLSDRFSAERPKGSFSTLEIQRTEQGDSAMYLCASSLYEGEHEQFFGPGTRLTVL.

In regard to this clone: Within the sample, other DNA sequences also encode this same CDR3. This chain uses TRBV18 with TRBJ1-5, with a possible D match to TRBD1 (6 bases). The length of the CDR3 is 13 residues. Germline CDR1 is KGHSH and CDR2 is LQKENI. The ends were cut back, 6 bases at V and 5 bases at J, with 11 bases in the middle. The CDR3 sequence is CASSPAGDQPQHF. The CDR3 nucleotides are TGTGCCAGCTCGCCTGCAGGGGATCAGCCCCAGCATTTT.

The gene calls are TRBV19 and TRBJ2-1, with 7 positions matching TRBD2. Trimming took 3 bases from V and 7 from J; bases not matched to a gene: 18. The CDR3 sequence is 18 residues long. The V gene's germline CDR1 is LNHDA and CDR2 SQIVND (reference sequence). The CDR3 region is CASSIREAVGGSLNEQFF. In DNA, the CDR3 is TGTGCCAGTAGTATCCGGGAGGCCGTTGGTGGGTCCCTAAATGAGCAGTTCTTC.

DNA for the CDR3: TGCAGCGTTGAGTATAGGGGCACAGATACGCAGTATTTT. Translation gives CSVEYRGTDTQYF. J is TRBJ2-3 and V is TRBV29-1; no definite D call. The CDR3 extends over 13 amino acids. Between the trimmed V and J ends, which lost 3 bases and 1 base, there was a span of 8 bases. Germline V gives CDR1 SQVTM, CDR2 ANQGSEA.

The chain is built from TRBV5-8 and TRBJ2-7; possibly TRBD2 for D (6 bases). CDR3 length: 15 amino acids. V shed 0 bases and J shed 1 base, with 11 bases lying between them. Germline V gene data show CDR1 as SGHTS and CDR2 as YDEGEE. The CDR3 region is CASSLGRGRSYEQYF. In nucleotides, the CDR3 is TGTGCCAGCAGCTTGGGGAGGGGAAGGTCCTACGAGCAGTACTTC.

V usage is TRBV3-1 (or the pseudogene TRBV3-2) and J usage is TRBJ2-5, with D perhaps TRBD2 (6 bases). CDR3 length: 15 amino acids. Trimming stripped 4 bases from V and 1 base from J, with 13 bases between. The germline gives CDR1 LGHDT, CDR2 YNNKEL (reference sequence). The CDR3 region is CASSPAGRSQETQYF. The CDR3 DNA reads TGTGCCAGCAGCCCCGCGGGACGGTCCCAAGAGACCCAGTACTTC.

J is TRBJ2-7 and V is TRBV20-1; D ambiguous. The CDR3 consists of 11 residues. Between the trimmed V and J ends, which lost 1 base and 4 bases, there was a span of 5 bases. Germline CDR1 reads DFQATT; CDR2 reads SNEGSKA (reference sequence). Here the CDR3 DNA reads TGCAGTGCTAGAGGTTTGTACGAGCAGTACTTC. This translates into CSARGLYEQYF.

The chain uses TRBV5-1 and TRBJ1-2; tentative D call: TRBD1 (6 bases). Between the trimmed V and J ends, which lost 4 bases and 6 bases, there was a span of 13 bases. Germline V lookup: CDR1 SGHRS, CDR2 YFSETQ. The CDR3 has 13 residues. The CDR3 bases are TGCGCCAGCAGCCGCTGGGGGGGCGATGGCTACACCTTC. Its protein is CASSRWGGDGYTF.

The J gene is TRBJ2-3, the V gene TRBV10-1; perhaps TRBD1 as D (6 bases). Between the trimmed V and J ends, which lost 4 bases and 3 bases, there was a span of 8 bases. Germline V gene data show CDR1 as WNHNN and CDR2 as SYGVQD (reference sequence). The CDR3 spans 13 residues. Written as DNA, the CDR3 is TGCGCCAGCAGTGTGACAGGAACAGATACGCAGTATTTT. It is translated as CASSVTGTDTQYF.

The chain couples TRBV3-1 (or the pseudogene TRBV3-2) to TRBJ1-2, with unresolved D. Germline values: CDR1 LGHDT, CDR2 YNNKEL (reference sequence). V lost 4 bases and J lost 2, with 8 bases in between. The CDR3 length is 13 residues. CDR3 region: CASSPLGNYGYTF. In DNA form, the CDR3 reads TGTGCCAGCAGCCCCTTGGGAAACTATGGCTACACCTTC.

The chain recombines TRBV7-6 with TRBJ1-2; D might be TRBD1 (6 bases). The V gene lost 1 base and the J gene lost 4 bases, with 7 bases spanning the gap. The germline V gene encodes CDR1 SGHVS and CDR2 FNYEAQ. The CDR3 length is 13 residues. This chain's CDR3 is CASSLGRGYGYTF. Written as DNA, the CDR3 is TGTGCCAGCAGCTTAGGCAGGGGCTATGGCTACACCTTC. The whole variable domain, remainder taken from reference TRBV7-6 and TRBJ1-2, is GAGVSQSPRYKVTKRGQDVALRCDPISGHVSLYWYRQALGQGPEFLTYFNYEAQQDKSGLPNDRFSAERPEGSISTLTIQRTEQRDSAMYRCASSLGRGYGYTFGSGTRLTVV.